These 4 T cell receptor beta chains share one sample of origin, sequenced in a study of blood T cell repertoires in COVID-19. TCRdb's copy holds only in-frame clones and misses some; the assay was immunoSEQ multiplex PCR. The sample contains about 190,000 clones, about four fifths of which appear only once. Sequencing was carried out using peripheral blood. The receptors originated from a woman between 40 and 55 years old with acute or convalescent COVID-19.

The chain carries TRBV28 and TRBJ1-1; D perhaps matches TRBD1 (5 bases). This CDR3 is 12 amino acids long. Germline CDR1 and CDR2: MDHEN and SYDVKM. V was pared by 6 bases and J by 2 bases, with 7 bases between. The chain's CDR3 is CASRQDNTEAFF. The CDR3 bases are TGTGCCAGCAGACAGGATAACACTGAAGCTTTCTTT. The variable domain in full, with the rest retrieved from reference TRBV28 and TRBJ1-1, is DVKVTQSSRYLVKRTGEKVFLECVQDMDHENMFWYRQDPGLGLRLIYFSYDVKMKEKGDIPEGYSVSREKKERFSLILESASTNQTSMYLCASRQDNTEAFFGQGTRLTVV.

The chain links TRBV3-1 (or the pseudogene TRBV3-2) to TRBJ2-7; 8 bases agree with TRBD1. The CDR3 loop spans 15 amino acids. Germline loops: CDR1 LGHDT, CDR2 YNNKEL (reference sequence). Trimming removed 0 bases from V and 5 bases from J; junction bases left unmatched: 6. CDR3 in DNA: TGTGCCAGCAGCCAAGACGGGACAGGTTACGACGAGCAGTACTTC. Translation gives CASSQDGTGYDEQYF.

This clone was picked up a small number of times. The sample has other DNA sequences that encode this CDR3 too. The V and J genes are TRBV5-1 and TRBJ1-1; TRBD1 is a possible D gene (5 bases). V was pared by 0 bases and J by 5 bases, with 11 bases between. This CDR3 has 14 amino acids. CDR1 and CDR2 (germline): SGHRS, YFSETQ. In DNA form, the CDR3 reads TGCGCCAGCAGCTTGGTTGGGGGAGGGACTGAAGCTTTCTTT. Translating gives CASSLVGGGTEAFF.

V and J are TRBV27 and TRBJ2-2, with 11 bases aligning to TRBD2. Trimming cost V 5 bases and J 4 bases; bases outside gene matches: 6. Germline V gives CDR1 MNHEY, CDR2 SMNVEV (reference sequence). The CDR3 runs 16 residues. CDR3 protein: CASSTSGSSGTGELFF. CDR3 DNA sequence: TGTGCCAGCAGTACTAGCGGGAGTTCGGGCACCGGGGAGCTGTTTTTT.